A selection of T cell receptor beta chains follows, all from one sample in a study of Tregs in tolerant kidney transplant recipients. Sequencing was performed with immunoSEQ multiplex PCR; in TCRdb, only in-frame clones are kept and a portion is missing. Among approximately 4,200 clones, 80% to 90% were seen once, and the ten largest hold 1.6%. The material was Tregs from blood, obtained before the transplant. These TCRs come from a human donor who received a combined kidney and bone marrow transplant. The conserved cysteine and the conserved F or W are not part of the CDR3 here.

v_call: TRBV4-2; cdr3_aa: ASSPCRTVGHEQY
v_call: TRBV7-3; cdr3_aa: ASSSPHLAGSHNEQF
v_call: TRBV7-6; cdr3_aa: ASRATGNTGELF
v_call: TRBV7-2; cdr3_aa: ASSFASGNTGELF
v_call: TRBV29-1; cdr3_aa: SVSKGQGSDEQY
v_call: TRBV5-6; cdr3_aa: ASSFVGRMNTEAF
v_call: TRBV5-1; cdr3_aa: ASSGGRAGDTQY
v_call: TRBV11-2; cdr3_aa: ASSLARAYEQY
v_call: TRBV30; cdr3_aa: AWSQGSGYT
v_call: TRBV2; cdr3_aa: ASRERTGNQPQH
v_call: TRBV12-2; cdr3_aa: ASRLIAGDYNEQF
v_call: TRBV28; cdr3_aa: ASRGASNQPQH
v_call: TRBV5-1; cdr3_aa: ASSSGQGFHNEQF
v_call: TRBV10-1; cdr3_aa: ASQGNLNYEQY
v_call: TRBV5-6; cdr3_aa: ASTMGLAGEGDTQY
v_call: TRBV10-2; cdr3_aa: ASSESTITGGPTDTQY
v_call: TRBV12-5; cdr3_aa: ASGPGTGGYGYT
v_call: TRBV7-2; cdr3_aa: ASSPSGRETQY
v_call: TRBV27; cdr3_aa: ASSYLGLPNYEQY
v_call: TRBV29-1; cdr3_aa: SAVRARTEAF
v_call: TRBV13; cdr3_aa: ASSLTVNTGELF
v_call: TRBV29-1; cdr3_aa: SADTGGAQH
v_call: TRBV18; cdr3_aa: ASSPPGTGVGEQY
v_call: TRBV2; cdr3_aa: ASSGSGSSDEQY
v_call: TRBV5-1; cdr3_aa: ASTPGPSGSSSYEQY
v_call: TRBV27; cdr3_aa: ASSSRGSNQPQH
v_call: TRBV6-6; cdr3_aa: ASSYQLAGYNEQF
v_call: TRBV15; cdr3_aa: ATSVAGTGGYGYT
v_call: TRBV6-5; cdr3_aa: ASSYSIANTEAF
v_call: TRBV28; cdr3_aa: ASTISPTSATDTQY
v_call: TRBV5-6; cdr3_aa: ASSNDRGRGEKLF
v_call: TRBV4-2; cdr3_aa: ASSQGLTDTQY
v_call: TRBV30; cdr3_aa: AWSSIFRDRGVLETQY
v_call: TRBV4-1; cdr3_aa: ASSQDDGAGGGAKNIQY
v_call: TRBV7-2; cdr3_aa: ASSYLLGLAGSRGEQF
v_call: TRBV19; cdr3_aa: ASARTGDDQKLF
v_call: TRBV7-8; cdr3_aa: ASSLKSHEQF
v_call: TRBV2; cdr3_aa: ATNGQRNQPQH
v_call: TRBV19; cdr3_aa: ASTNIDSNPTNEKLF
v_call: TRBV7-2; cdr3_aa: ASSPGGQPQH
v_call: TRBV16; cdr3_aa: ASSQSGRGLGQPQH
v_call: TRBV14; cdr3_aa: ASSPYPQGVEAF
v_call: TRBV28; cdr3_aa: ASSFASGRRADETQY
v_call: TRBV7-9; cdr3_aa: ASSLGVAGQETQY
v_call: TRBV7-9; cdr3_aa: ASSWTSGRAINNEQF